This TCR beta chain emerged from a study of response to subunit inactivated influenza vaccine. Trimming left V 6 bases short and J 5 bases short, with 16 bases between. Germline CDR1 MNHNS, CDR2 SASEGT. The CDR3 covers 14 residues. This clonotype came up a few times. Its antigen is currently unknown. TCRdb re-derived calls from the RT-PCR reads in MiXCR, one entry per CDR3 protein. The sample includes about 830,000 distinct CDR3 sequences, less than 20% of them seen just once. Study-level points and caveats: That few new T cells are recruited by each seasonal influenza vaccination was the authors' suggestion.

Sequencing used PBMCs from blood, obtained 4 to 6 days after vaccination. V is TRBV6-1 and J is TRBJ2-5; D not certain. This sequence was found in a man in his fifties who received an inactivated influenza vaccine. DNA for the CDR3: TGTGCCAGCAGCGGAGCAGGAGTGGGTGAGACCCAGTACTTC. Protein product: CASSGAGVGETQYF.